The 22 T cell receptor beta chains below come from one sample, sequenced in a study of molecular identifiers for immune sequencing clone quantification. TCRdb ran MiXCR on the PCR reads and lists one entry per CDR3 protein. The data hold about half a million distinct CDR3 sequences, with over 20% observed a single time. The specimen sequenced was naive CD8+ T cells from blood, with Jurkat cell RNA spiked in. This sample's subset: FACS-sorted CD8+CD4-CCR7+CD45RA+ naive T cells. The receptors here all came from a human donor in good health. Some libraries in this study had Jurkat cell RNA spiked in.

A note on this clonotype: A single base separates this from a much larger clone, so it may be a read error. The rearrangement links TRBV5-6 to TRBJ2-5, with D perhaps TRBD2 (5 bases). Germline CDR1 SGHDT, CDR2 YYEEEE. The CDR3 is made up of 15 amino acids. The CDR3 sequence: CACSDYLFEQETQYF. DNA for the CDR3: TGTGCCTGCAGCGACTATCTATTTGAGCAAGAGACCCAGTACTTC.

There are many counts of this clonotype. The CDR3 region is CASSYPGGYEQYF. Here the CDR3 DNA reads TGTGCCAGCAGTTACCCAGGGGGCTACGAGCAGTACTTC. The rearrangement joins TRBV6-5 to TRBJ2-7; 7 bases fit TRBD1. This CDR3 has 13 amino acids. V trimming: 2 bases; J trimming: 3 bases; junction bases outside the gene matches: 1. CDR1 is MNHEY, CDR2 SVGAGI, per germline.

This clonotype showed up just a few times. The chain joins TRBV14 to TRBJ2-1; TRBD1 agrees at 8 bases. Germline CDR1 is SGHDN and CDR2 is FVKESK. CDR3 length: 14 amino acids. Trimming removed 3 bases from V and 8 bases from J; junction bases left unmatched: 6. In DNA, the CDR3 is TGTGCCAGCAGCCAGGACAGGGTTGTGGATGAGCAGTTCTTC. It translates to CASSQDRVVDEQFF. The whole variable domain, remainder taken from reference TRBV14 and TRBJ2-1, is EAGVTQFPSHSVIEKGQTVTLRCDPISGHDNLYWYRRVMGKEIKFLLHFVKESKQDESGMPNNRFLAERTGGTYSTLKVQPAELEDSGVYFCASSQDRVVDEQFFGPGTRLTVL.

This clonotype was seen many times. The rearrangement uses TRBV20-1 and TRBJ2-7; no reliable D call. V was cut by 6 bases and J by 3 bases, with 12 bases left in between. Germline CDR1 and CDR2: DFQATT and SNEGSKA (reference sequence). The CDR3 contains 12 residues. CDR3 in amino acids: CSAQEYGYEQYF. CDR3 coding DNA: TGCAGTGCCCAGGAATATGGCTACGAGCAGTACTTC.

The chain combines TRBV2 with TRBJ2-1; a weak D match, TRBD1 (6 bases). CDR1 SNHLY and CDR2 FYNNEI come from the germline V gene. CDR3 length equals 14 residues. V was pared by 5 bases and J by 4 bases, with 12 bases between. CDR3 sequence reads: CASSWTDKYNEQFF. The CDR3 coding sequence is TGTGCCAGCAGTTGGACAGATAAATACAATGAGCAGTTCTTC.

This clonotype was found many times. The chain recombines TRBV2 with TRBJ1-5, with D perhaps TRBD1 (5 bases). The CDR3 is 15 residues long. Germline values: CDR1 SNHLY, CDR2 FYNNEI. The V gene lost 1 base and the J gene lost 3 bases, with 10 bases spanning the gap. CDR3 amino acids: CASSEEGASNQPQHF. In DNA form, the CDR3 reads TGTGCCAGCAGTGAAGAAGGGGCCTCCAATCAGCCCCAGCATTTT.

This clonotype has just a few counts. A much larger clone lies a single base off, so this may be a read error. The chain employs TRBV6-5 and TRBJ2-7, with 7 bases that match TRBD1. CDR3 size: 14 residues. In germline, CDR1 is MNHEY, CDR2 SVGAGI. CDR3 coding DNA: TGTGCCAGCAGTTACGGGACAGCCCCCTACGGGCAGTACTTC. Residues: CASSYGTAPYGQYF.

The genes are TRBV21-1 and TRBJ1-5. TRBV21-1 is given as a pseudogene. The CDR3 is 17 amino acids. CDR3 in DNA: TGTGTCAGAGATAAAGTTCCGGGAATAGAAAGCAATCAGCCCCAGCATTTT. It specifies CVRDKVPGIESNQPQHF.

The rearrangement joins TRBV11-2 to TRBJ2-5; TRBD1 is a possible D gene (5 bases). V was trimmed by 5 bases and J by 2 bases, leaving 15 bases between them. Germline assignment: CDR1 SGHAT and CDR2 FQNNGV. The CDR3 runs 15 residues. The CDR3: CASSPYRPGQETQYF. The CDR3 nucleotides are TGTGCCAGCAGCCCATACCGCCCAGGGCAAGAGACCCAGTACTTC.

The chain has TRBV7-9 and TRBJ1-3; maybe TRBD1 (5 bases). The CDR3 is made up of 14 amino acids. The V end lost 5 bases, the J end lost 8 bases, and 16 bases lay between the germline ends. Germline V gene data show CDR1 as SEHNR and CDR2 as FQNEAQ (reference sequence). CDR3 DNA: TGTGCCAGCAGCCCAAGGACGGTGGGGGACACCATATATTTT. Its translation: CASSPRTVGDTIYF.

This clonotype has only a few counts. The chain couples TRBV13 to TRBJ2-1; 9 nucleotides line up with TRBD2. Germline trimming cut 5 bases from V and 3 bases from J; bases unmatched to any gene: 8. CDR3 size: 16 residues. CDR1 and CDR2 from the germline V gene are PRHDT and FYEKMQ (reference sequence). This CDR3 reads CASSPSLAGRYNEQFF. The CDR3 DNA follows: TGTGCCAGCAGCCCTAGCCTAGCGGGGCGCTACAATGAGCAGTTCTTC.

This clonotype was picked up many times. This chain links TRBV5-5 with TRBJ2-3; the D call may be TRBD1 or TRBD2 (5 bases each). The V and J ends lost 2 bases and 2 bases respectively, with 12 bases between them. The germline V gene has CDR1 SGHKS and CDR2 YYEKEE (reference sequence). The CDR3 covers 15 residues. CDR3 loop: CASSFNWGSTDTQYF. DNA for the CDR3: TGTGCCAGCAGCTTTAATTGGGGGTCCACAGATACGCAGTATTTT.

The table lists this clonotype with a few counts. This chain uses TRBV19 with TRBJ1-1; 8 nucleotides agree with TRBD1. This CDR3 spans 14 amino acids. J was trimmed by 4 bases and V by 4 bases; bases with no gene match: 5. Germline values: CDR1 LNHDA, CDR2 SQIVND (reference sequence). The CDR3 is CASSTQGAGTEAFF. In nucleotides, the CDR3 is TGTGCCAGTAGTACTCAGGGGGCCGGCACTGAAGCTTTCTTT.

This chain links TRBV2 with TRBJ2-7, with 8 positions matching TRBD1. CDR3 length equals 16 residues. V lost 3 bases and J lost 0; bases outside the gene matches: 7. The germline V gene has CDR1 SNHLY and CDR2 FYNNEI. The DNA of the CDR3 is TGTGCCAGCAGTGAGATACCGGGACAGGTCTCCTACGAGCAGTACTTC. It encodes CASSEIPGQVSYEQYF.

This clonotype was counted at least ten times. The chain has TRBV20-1 and TRBJ2-2; TRBD2 is a possible D gene (5 bases). The CDR3 spans 14 residues. Germline CDR1 and CDR2: DFQATT and SNEGSKA (reference sequence). Trimming took 0 bases from V and 5 from J, leaving 10 bases between them. CDR3 in amino acids: CSARDEGSTGELFF. The CDR3 nucleotides read TGCAGTGCTAGAGATGAGGGTTCGACCGGGGAGCTGTTTTTT.

This clonotype has a handful of counts. The chain couples TRBV7-9 to TRBJ1-3; 7 bases align to TRBD1. The trim removed 1 base at V and 0 bases at J, leaving 6 bases unmatched. This CDR3 region has 17 residues. CDR1 and CDR2 (germline): SEHNR, FQNEAQ (reference sequence). The chain's CDR3 is CASSLGYRGSSGNTIYF. The CDR3 DNA reads as TGTGCCAGCAGCTTAGGATACAGGGGATCCTCTGGAAACACCATATATTTT.

This clonotype was counted at least ten times. The chain combines TRBV7-3 with TRBJ2-3, with 8 bases lining up with TRBD2. CDR1 SGHTA and CDR2 FQGTGA come from the germline V gene. J lost 1 base, V lost 2 bases, and 2 bases had no gene match. The CDR3 spans 15 residues. In DNA form, the CDR3 reads TGTGCCAGCAGCTTAGTACTAGCGGGCACAGATACGCAGTATTTT. It specifies CASSLVLAGTDTQYF.

This clonotype appeared a few times. The J gene is TRBJ2-7, the V gene TRBV11-2; 9 nucleotides agree with TRBD2. Germline V gene sequence: CDR1 SGHAT, CDR2 FQNNGV. This CDR3 spans 16 amino acids. V was pared by 5 bases and J by 3 bases, with 11 bases of the junction left unmatched. The CDR3 DNA reads TGTGCCAGCAGCGATCCTTGGGAGACTAGCGGCTACGAGCAGTACTTC. This sequence encodes CASSDPWETSGYEQYF.

This clonotype has a count of ten or more. The V call is TRBV29-1, the J call TRBJ2-6, with D maybe TRBD1 (5 bases). Germline CDR1 reads SQVTM; CDR2 reads ANQGSEA. Deletions cut 7 bases from V and 0 bases from J, with 10 bases between. There are 14 residues in the CDR3. The CDR3 region has the DNA TGCAGCGCCACCGACAGCTCTGGGGCCAACGTCCTGACTTTC. This gives the protein CSATDSSGANVLTF. The complete variable domain, with remaining parts taken from reference TRBV29-1 and TRBJ2-6, reads SAVISQKPSRDICQRGTSLTIQCQVDSQVTMMFWYRQQPGQSLTLIATANQGSEATYESGFVIDKFPISRPNLTFSTLTVSNMSPEDSSIYLCSATDSSGANVLTFGAGSRLTVL.

This clonotype was observed at least ten times. The chain links TRBV6-4 to TRBJ2-3; D is undetermined. V was pared by 5 bases and J by 0 bases, with 9 bases between. Per germline, CDR1 MRHNA and CDR2 SNTAGT. The CDR3 consists of 14 residues. CDR3 nucleotides: TGTGCCAGCAGTCAGAACCCTAGCACAGATACGCAGTATTTT. Translation: CASSQNPSTDTQYF.

The J gene is TRBJ2-7, the V gene TRBV12-3 or TRBV12-4; no definite D call. The CDR3 covers 13 residues. Trimming removed 3 bases at V and 3 bases at J, with 9 bases between. CDR3 in amino acids: CASSFHGLYEQYF. The CDR3 DNA is TGTGCCAGCAGTTTTCACGGGCTCTACGAGCAGTACTTC.

The chain carries TRBV27 and TRBJ2-7; a weak D match, TRBD1 (5 bases). The CDR3 has 15 amino acids. Germline loops: CDR1 MNHEY, CDR2 SMNVEV (reference sequence). Trimming took off 8 bases at V and 3 bases at J, with 20 bases between the two ends. CDR3 coding DNA: TGTGCCAGCGCTCTACAGGCCGGGCCCTACTACGAGCAGTACTTC. Translation gives CASALQAGPYYEQYF.